The 22 T cell receptor beta chains listed next were all sequenced from one sample in a study of siplizumab effects on memory and regulatory T cells. The table came from immunoSEQ multiplex PCR; TCRdb's copy has only in-frame clones and leaves some out. The top ten clones hold approximately 3.8% of a sample with approximately 65,000 clones, around four fifths of them seen once. The material sequenced was memory CD4+ T cells sorted from blood. The receptors were sampled from a human donor in good health.

The CDR3 DNA is TGTGCCAGCAGAACAGGGGGCGCGAATGAAGAGACCCAGTACTTC. Translation gives CASRTGGANEETQYF. The chain recombines TRBV6-5 with TRBJ2-5; 9 bases agree with TRBD1. Germline V gives CDR1 MNHEY, CDR2 SVGAGI. The V segment lost 6 bases and the J segment 3 bases; nucleotides outside the gene matches: 8. The CDR3 length is 15 residues.

The chain recombines TRBV19 with TRBJ2-5; TRBD2 agrees at 10 bases. V lost 4 bases and J lost 1; bases outside the gene matches: 9. The CDR3 has 17 residues. Germline CDR1 reads LNHDA; CDR2 reads SQIVND (reference sequence). In nucleotides, the CDR3 is TGTGCCAGTAGTACCCGGACTAGCGGAAATGCCCAAGAGACCCAGTACTTC. Amino acids: CASSTRTSGNAQETQYF.

This clone was detected once. This chain joins TRBV6-1 and TRBJ1-2, with 9 bases matching TRBD1. This CDR3 is 15 amino acids long. V shed 7 bases and J 4 bases; nucleotides not matched to a gene: 10. Per the germline V gene, CDR1 is MNHNS and CDR2 is SASEGT. The CDR3 loop is CASTNPQGAGYGYTF. The CDR3 bases are TGTGCCAGCACTAACCCACAGGGGGCCGGCTATGGCTACACCTTC.

V usage is TRBV2 and J usage is TRBJ2-7; D remains unclear. Germline assignment: CDR1 SNHLY and CDR2 FYNNEI. V was pared by 4 bases and J by 2 bases, with 9 bases between. CDR3 length equals 13 residues. CDR3 loop: CASSVRQPYEQYF. CDR3 in DNA: TGTGCCAGCAGTGTTCGTCAGCCCTACGAGCAGTACTTC. Filled out from reference TRBV2 and TRBJ2-7, the complete variable domain reads EPEVTQTPSHQVTQMGQEVILRCVPISNHLYFYWYRQILGQKVEFLVSFYNNEISEKSEIFDDQFSVERPDGSNFTLKIRSTKLEDSAMYFCASSVRQPYEQYFGPGTRLTVT.

The chain links TRBV19 to TRBJ2-7; 14 bases fit TRBD2. Germline-derived CDR1 and CDR2 are LNHDA and SQIVND (reference sequence). CDR3 size: 22 residues. V shed 10 bases, J shed 4 bases, and the junction held 30 bases outside the gene matches. DNA of the CDR3: TGTGCCATCAACCGGACACCTCTTGAGACTTGGACTAGCGGGGGGCTGGGGTACGAGCAGTACTTC. Residues: CAINRTPLETWTSGGLGYEQYF.

The chain has TRBV4-1 and TRBJ2-1, with TRBD2 matching over 11 bases. With V trimmed by 4 bases and J by 3 bases, 8 bases remained unmatched. Per the germline V gene, CDR1 is MGHRA and CDR2 is YSYEKL. The length of the CDR3 is 17 residues. The DNA for the CDR3 is TGCGCCAGCAGCCTCTATAGCGGGGGGGTTATCTACAATGAGCAGTTCTTC. Its protein is CASSLYSGGVIYNEQFF.

The rearrangement uses TRBV5-1 and TRBJ1-1; 9 nucleotides agree with TRBD1. The junction had 8 bases not matched to a gene; V was cut back by 4 bases and J by 4 bases. Germline V lookup: CDR1 SGHRS, CDR2 YFSETQ. The CDR3 loop spans 15 amino acids. The CDR3 coding sequence is TGCGCCAGCAGCCCCACAGGGGGCGCGGTCACTGAAGCTTTCTTT. Amino acid sequence: CASSPTGGAVTEAFF.

The chain carries TRBV15 and TRBJ1-5; the D gene is possibly TRBD1 (5 bases). Per the germline V gene, CDR1 is LNHNV and CDR2 is YYDKDF (reference sequence). The CDR3 runs 17 residues. The ends were cut back, 2 bases at V and 3 bases at J, with 17 bases in the middle. The CDR3 DNA reads as TGTGCCACCAGCAGATCCGGGGCAGTCGGAGACAATCAGCCCCAGCATTTT. Its protein is CATSRSGAVGDNQPQHF.

J is TRBJ2-6 and V is TRBV11-2; no definite D call. From germline, CDR1 is SGHAT and CDR2 FQNNGV. The V gene lost 3 bases and the J gene lost 4 bases, with 4 bases spanning the gap. CDR3 length: 13 amino acids. CDR3 sequence: CASSLAGANVLTF. As DNA, the CDR3 is TGTGCCAGCAGCTTGGCCGGGGCCAACGTCCTGACTTTC.

The chain has TRBV4-2 and TRBJ2-3; D remains ambiguous. Trimming shortened V by 5 bases and J by 3 bases, and 15 bases separated the two germline ends. The germline V gene encodes CDR1 LGHNA and CDR2 YNFKEQ. There are 15 residues in the CDR3. The CDR3 sequence is CASSTRTPGTDTQYF. In DNA, the CDR3 is TGTGCCAGCAGCACGCGGACCCCCGGGACAGATACGCAGTATTTT.

The rearrangement links TRBV7-9 to TRBJ1-5; D remains ambiguous. Trimming left V 6 bases short and J 7 bases short, with 13 bases between. The CDR3 extends over 13 amino acids. From germline, CDR1 is SEHNR and CDR2 FQNEAQ (reference sequence). The CDR3 sequence is CASSSDDTQPQHF. The CDR3 DNA follows: TGTGCCAGCAGTTCGGATGATACCCAGCCCCAGCATTTT. The complete variable domain, with remaining parts taken from reference TRBV7-9 and TRBJ1-5, reads DTGVSQNPRHKITKRGQNVTFRCDPISEHNRLYWYRQTLGQGPEFLTYFQNEAQLEKSRLLSDRFSAERPKGSFSTLEIQRTEQGDSAMYLCASSSDDTQPQHFGDGTRLSIL.

The chain joins TRBV19 to TRBJ1-3; D may be TRBD1 (6 bases). Germline lookup yields CDR1 LNHDA and CDR2 SQIVND (reference sequence). The CDR3 runs 14 residues. V dropped 4 bases and J dropped 0 bases, with 7 bases sitting between them. CDR3 protein: CASSTRGSGNTIYF. CDR3 bases: TGTGCCAGTAGTACCAGGGGCTCTGGAAACACCATATATTTT.

The chain uses TRBV5-1 and TRBJ2-3; TRBD2 agrees at 7 bases. The CDR3 covers 15 residues. J was trimmed by 2 bases and V by 4 bases; bases with no gene match: 7. The germline V gene encodes CDR1 SGHRS and CDR2 YFSETQ. The CDR3 region is CASSRGLLPTDTQYF. CDR3 in DNA: TGCGCCAGCAGCAGGGGACTACTCCCCACAGATACGCAGTATTTT.

The V and J genes are TRBV19 and TRBJ2-2; D unresolved. The CDR3 is 15 residues long. Germline-derived CDR1 and CDR2 are LNHDA and SQIVND (reference sequence). V lost 5 bases and J 6 bases, leaving 16 bases between the germline ends. The CDR3 DNA is TGTGCCAGTAGTCCAACAGAGACAAGGTCCGGGGAGCTGTTTTTT. It is translated as CASSPTETRSGELFF.

This chain connects TRBV5-4 to TRBJ1-2; D not resolved. Trimming stripped 0 bases from V and 2 bases from J, with 14 bases between. The CDR3 contains 16 residues. Germline-derived CDR1 and CDR2 are SGHNT and YYREEE (reference sequence). CDR3 in DNA: TGTGCCAGCAGCTTGGGTTCGGGAGGAGGAAACTATGGCTACACCTTC. It specifies CASSLGSGGGNYGYTF.

This clone was recorded a few times. The V gene is TRBV9, the J gene TRBJ2-2; D is ambiguous. Trimming stripped 0 bases from V and 2 bases from J, with 5 bases between. The CDR3 extends over 14 amino acids. Germline assignment: CDR1 SGDLS and CDR2 YYNGEE. The CDR3 loop reads CASSVADNTGELFF. Here the CDR3 DNA reads TGTGCCAGCAGCGTAGCTGATAACACCGGGGAGCTGTTTTTT. Variable domain in full (rest from reference TRBV9 and TRBJ2-2): DSGVTQTPKHLITATGQRVTLRCSPRSGDLSVYWYQQSLDQGLQFLIQYYNGEERAKGNILERFSAQQFPDLHSELNLSSLELGDSALYFCASSVADNTGELFFGEGSRLTVL.

This chain links TRBV2 with TRBJ1-2; D call uncertain. CDR1 SNHLY and CDR2 FYNNEI come from the germline V gene. The CDR3 sequence is 11 residues long. Trimming took 10 bases from V and 4 from J, leaving 10 bases between them. The CDR3 loop reads CATSSGYGYTF. CDR3 nucleotide sequence: TGTGCCACCTCTTCCGGCTATGGCTACACCTTC.

The chain recombines TRBV5-8 with TRBJ1-5, with a tentative D call TRBD1 (5 bases). The V gene lost 2 bases and the J gene lost 2 bases, with 11 bases spanning the gap. This CDR3 is 15 amino acids long. Looked up from germline, CDR1 is SGHTS and CDR2 is YDEGEE. CDR3 coding DNA: TGTGCCAGCAGCTTAGGGGATGTGGGCAATCAGCCCCAGCATTTT. Encoded protein: CASSLGDVGNQPQHF. The full variable domain, completed using reference TRBV5-8 and TRBJ1-5, is EAGVTQSPTHLIKTRGQQATLRCSPISGHTSVYWYQQALGLGLQFLLWYDEGEERNRGNFPPRFSGRQFPNYSSELNVNALELEDSALYLCASSLGDVGNQPQHFGDGTRLSIL.

This clone occurred once. The chain is built from TRBV6-1 and TRBJ1-2; no reliable D call. This CDR3 comprises 13 residues. V was pared by 1 base and J by 7 bases, with 10 bases between. Per the germline V gene, CDR1 is MNHNS and CDR2 is SASEGT. In DNA form, the CDR3 reads TGTGCCAGCAGTGAAGTGGCAATTTCTGGCTACACCTTC. This sequence encodes CASSEVAISGYTF.

The chain employs TRBV5-5 and TRBJ2-7; 7 positions agree with TRBD1. This CDR3 region has 16 residues. The junction had 13 bases not matched to a gene; V was cut back by 1 base and J by 6 bases. Per the germline V gene, CDR1 is SGHKS and CDR2 is YYEKEE (reference sequence). The DNA of the CDR3 is TGTGCCAGCAGCTTGACTACTGGCAGGGGGTTGGGCGAGCAGTACTTC. Translating it yields CASSLTTGRGLGEQYF.

The chain is built from TRBV25-1 and TRBJ1-1; possibly TRBD1 for D (5 bases). Germline CDR1 reads MGHDK; CDR2 reads SYGVNS. Trimming stripped 5 bases from V and 8 bases from J, with 15 bases between. The CDR3 is 13 residues long. The CDR3 nucleotides are TGTGCCAGCAGTTTTTCGGGACCTTCCGAAGCTTTCTTT. This gives the protein CASSFSGPSEAFF.

V is TRBV27 and J is TRBJ2-2, with 8 bases aligning to TRBD1. Losses at the gene ends were 5 bases for V and 6 bases for J; bases not matched to a gene: 11. The CDR3 contains 16 residues. Germline V gene sequence: CDR1 MNHEY, CDR2 SMNVEV (reference sequence). The CDR3 sequence: CASSSRYRGASGELFF. Here the CDR3 DNA reads TGTGCCAGCAGTAGCCGATACAGGGGGGCATCCGGGGAGCTGTTTTTT.